The 18 T cell receptor beta chains below come from one sample, sequenced in a study of radiotherapy plus CTLA-4 blockade in lung cancer. Sequencing was performed with immunoSEQ multiplex PCR; in TCRdb, only in-frame clones are kept and a portion is missing. The data contain about 45,000 clones, approximately 73% of them singletons. Sample: peripheral blood, taken from a patient treated with radiotherapy plus ipilimumab. The receptors were sampled from a human donor with non-small cell lung cancer who had a complete response to radiotherapy plus ipilimumab.

The V and J genes are TRBV7-9 and TRBJ2-5; the match to TRBD1 covers 7 bases. V was pared by 2 bases and J by 4 bases, with 1 base of the junction left unmatched. The CDR3 has 13 amino acids. Germline loops: CDR1 SEHNR, CDR2 FQNEAQ (reference sequence). The CDR3 coding sequence is TGTGCCAGCAGCTTACCAGGGGGAGAGACCCAGTACTTC. It yields the protein CASSLPGGETQYF.

The chain couples TRBV2 to TRBJ1-3; no reliable D call. Germline V gene data show CDR1 as SNHLY and CDR2 as FYNNEI. Trimming cost V 3 bases and J 0 bases, with 18 bases left between them. There are 18 residues in the CDR3. Here the CDR3 DNA reads TGTGCCAGCAGTGAGAGGCAGAGGAATGTTTACTCTGGAAACACCATATATTTT. Translation: CASSERQRNVYSGNTIYF.

The genes are TRBV5-1 and TRBJ2-2; 7 bases match TRBD1. The V gene's germline CDR1 is SGHRS and CDR2 YFSETQ. Trimming removed 4 bases from V and 1 base from J; junction bases left unmatched: 7. This CDR3 is built from 16 residues. The CDR3 loop is CASSMHRGLNTGELFF. The CDR3 DNA sequence: TGCGCCAGCAGCATGCACAGGGGCCTGAACACCGGGGAGCTGTTTTTT.

V is TRBV5-4 and J is TRBJ1-1; unclear D gene. The V end was cut by 4 bases, the J end by 6 bases, with 13 bases between. CDR1 and CDR2 from the germline V gene are SGHNT and YYREEE (reference sequence). The CDR3 is made up of 13 amino acids. CDR3 nucleotide sequence: TGTGCCAGCAGCCACGGAGGACGGCCTGAAGCTTTCTTT. Its translation is CASSHGGRPEAFF.

V is TRBV2 and J is TRBJ2-1; D not certain. V was cut by 7 bases and J by 6 bases, with 19 bases left in between. The CDR3 has 15 residues. The germline CDR1 and CDR2 sequences are SNHLY and FYNNEI. CDR3 DNA: TGTGCCAGCAAGTCCCACCTAGAACGAATCAATGAGCAGTTCTTC. The encoded protein is CASKSHLERINEQFF.

This rearrangement joins TRBV6-5 to TRBJ2-4; the match to TRBD2 covers 8 bases. The CDR3 extends over 16 amino acids. CDR1 and CDR2 from the germline V gene are MNHEY and SVGAGI. V gave up 0 bases and J gave up 3 bases; unmatched junction bases: 4. The DNA of the CDR3 is TGTGCCAGCAGTTACTCAGCTAGCGGGTACAAAAACATTCAGTACTTC. Its translation: CASSYSASGYKNIQYF.

The chain links TRBV7-6 to TRBJ2-1; D possibly corresponds to TRBD2 (5 bases). Germline CDR1 and CDR2: SGHVS and FNYEAQ. V lost 0 bases to trimming and J lost 10 bases, with 16 bases between them. The CDR3 covers 15 residues. CDR3 nucleotides: TGTGCCAGCAGCTTAGCTTCCTCCGGGAAGGCGGAGCAGTTCTTC. Translation: CASSLASSGKAEQFF.

The V gene is TRBV6-6, the J gene TRBJ2-7, with 7 bases lining up with TRBD1. In germline, CDR1 is MNHNY, CDR2 SVGAGI (reference sequence). The CDR3 is made up of 14 amino acids. The trim removed 9 bases at V and 2 bases at J, leaving 10 bases unmatched. The CDR3 bases are TGTGCCAGTAGGGGACAGACGAGTACCTACGAGCAGTACTTC. Protein: CASRGQTSTYEQYF.

The chain recombines TRBV29-1 with TRBJ2-1; D gene unclear. The length of the CDR3 is 10 residues. The germline V gene encodes CDR1 SQVTM and CDR2 ANQGSEA. V dropped 2 bases and J dropped 11 bases, with 7 bases sitting between them. The CDR3 coding sequence is TGCAGCGTTGAATCATCCAAGCAGTTCTTC. It is translated as CSVESSKQFF.

This clone showed up just a few times. J is TRBJ2-7 and V is TRBV5-1; 7 bases align to TRBD2. V was clipped by 2 bases and J by 0 bases; unmatched bases: 8. The germline gives CDR1 SGHRS, CDR2 YFSETQ. The CDR3 contains 16 residues. This CDR3 reads CASSFGRGGYSYEQYF. CDR3 DNA: TGCGCCAGCAGCTTTGGGCGGGGAGGGTACTCCTACGAGCAGTACTTC.

The CDR3 DNA reads TGTGCCAGCAGCATCTCGAGAGACGAGCAGTACTTC. It yields the protein CASSISRDEQYF. The rearrangement links TRBV7-8 to TRBJ2-7, with no clear D. Germline V gives CDR1 SGHVS, CDR2 FQNEAQ. The ends were cut back, 5 bases at V and 5 bases at J, with 10 bases in the middle. The CDR3 extends over 12 amino acids.

The chain uses TRBV2 and TRBJ2-3; TRBD2 aligns across 9 bases. The V segment lost 6 bases and the J segment 4 bases; nucleotides outside the gene matches: 5. Germline loops: CDR1 SNHLY, CDR2 FYNNEI. The CDR3 consists of 14 residues. The CDR3 here is CASRLAGSADTQYF. In DNA, the CDR3 is TGTGCCAGCAGGCTAGCGGGGAGTGCAGATACGCAGTATTTT.

V is TRBV19 and J is TRBJ1-5; D is uncertain. V was shortened by 3 bases and J by 1 base, with 13 bases between the two germline ends. Germline lookup yields CDR1 LNHDA and CDR2 SQIVND (reference sequence). This CDR3 region has 16 residues. The CDR3 region has the DNA TGTGCCAGTAGTATTGGTAGCCTTCCGAGCAATCAGCCCCAGCATTTT. Amino acid sequence: CASSIGSLPSNQPQHF.

The gene calls are TRBV6-6 and TRBJ1-5; 8 bases map to TRBD1. Germline V gene lookup returns CDR1 MNHNY and CDR2 SVGAGI (reference sequence). There are 16 residues in the CDR3. V trimming: 6 bases; J trimming: 4 bases; junction bases outside the gene matches: 11. CDR3 loop: CASRDRTGPDNQPQHF. CDR3 sequence (DNA): TGTGCCAGCAGGGATCGGACAGGGCCTGATAATCAGCCCCAGCATTTT.

The chain is built from TRBV21-1 and TRBJ2-1; the DNA was not compared with TRBD2, the D call given in the table. TRBV21-1 is described as a pseudogene. There are 11 residues in the CDR3. The chain's CDR3 is CASSTYNEQFF. In DNA form, the CDR3 reads TGTGCCAGCAGCACTTACAATGAGCAGTTCTTC.

This chain connects TRBV15 to TRBJ1-1, with a possible D match to TRBD1 (6 bases). This CDR3 region has 13 residues. V was cut by 1 base and J by 9 bases, with 12 bases left in between. The V gene's germline CDR1 is LNHNV and CDR2 YYDKDF (reference sequence). The CDR3 region has the DNA TGTGCCACCAGCAGAGGAGGGACAACCAAAGCTTTCTTT. It encodes CATSRGGTTKAFF.

This clone has a single count. This chain links TRBV2 with TRBJ2-1, with TRBD2 identical over 13 bases. Germline V CDR1 and CDR2: SNHLY, FYNNEI. The trim removed 4 bases at V and 0 bases at J, leaving 12 bases unmatched. This CDR3 has 20 amino acids. The CDR3 region is CASSGVMGLAGRSSYNEQFF. In DNA form, the CDR3 reads TGTGCCAGCAGTGGAGTGATGGGACTAGCGGGACGAAGCTCCTACAATGAGCAGTTCTTC.

The chain joins TRBV30 to TRBJ1-2; D might be TRBD1 (5 bases). The germline gives CDR1 GTSNPN, CDR2 SVGIG (reference sequence). V shed 4 bases and J shed 6 bases, with 15 bases lying between them. The CDR3 is 13 residues long. The DNA of the CDR3 is TGTGCCTGGATCCAGGGTCGGGTCAATGGCTACACCTTC. This gives the protein CAWIQGRVNGYTF.